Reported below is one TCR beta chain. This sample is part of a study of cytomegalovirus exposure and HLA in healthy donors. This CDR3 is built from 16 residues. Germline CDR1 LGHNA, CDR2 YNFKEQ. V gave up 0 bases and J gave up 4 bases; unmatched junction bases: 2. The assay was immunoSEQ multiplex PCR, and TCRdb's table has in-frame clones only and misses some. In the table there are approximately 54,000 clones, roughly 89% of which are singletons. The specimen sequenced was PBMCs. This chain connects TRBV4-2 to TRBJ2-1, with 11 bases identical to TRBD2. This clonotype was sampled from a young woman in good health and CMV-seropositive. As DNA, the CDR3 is TGTGCCAGCAGCCAAGAACCTAGCGGGGGGTACAATGAGCAGTTCTTC. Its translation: CASSQEPSGGYNEQFF.